These 5 T cell receptor beta chains were all obtained from the same sample, sequenced in a study of blood T cell repertoires in COVID-19. Sequencing was performed with immunoSEQ multiplex PCR; in TCRdb, only in-frame clones are kept and a portion is missing. Seen here are more than 65,000 clones, around 87% observed once, and the top ten hold about 6.6%. Sequenced: peripheral blood. These receptor sequences come from a man over 45 with active COVID-19.

The chain uses TRBV6-5 and TRBJ2-2, with D hard to call. Germline V gene lookup returns CDR1 MNHEY and CDR2 SVGAGI. Trimming pared 6 bases from V and 9 bases from J, leaving 20 bases between. The CDR3 is made up of 15 amino acids. DNA of the CDR3: TGTGCCAGCAGCCCCCCAAGCCTAGGCGGCTGGGAGCTGTTTTTT. Protein: CASSPPSLGGWELFF.

The V gene is TRBV7-9, the J gene TRBJ2-5; the D gene is possibly TRBD2 (7 bases). V was clipped by 0 bases and J by 2 bases, with 16 bases between them. Germline V gene sequence: CDR1 SEHNR, CDR2 FQNEAQ (reference sequence). The length of the CDR3 is 17 residues. The CDR3 loop reads CASSLAQRGGLQETQYF. CDR3 DNA sequence: TGTGCCAGCAGCTTAGCGCAGAGGGGGGGCCTTCAAGAGACCCAGTACTTC.

This clone was recorded only once. The chain links TRBV18 to TRBJ2-1, with 7 bases matching TRBD1. CDR3 length equals 16 residues. Germline trimming cut 0 bases from V and 0 bases from J; bases unmatched to any gene: 2. CDR1 is KGHSH and CDR2 is LQKENI in the germline V gene. CDR3 nucleotide sequence: TGTGCCAGCTCACCACCAGGGGACAGCTCCTACAATGAGCAGTTCTTC. Protein sequence: CASSPPGDSSYNEQFF.

The V and J genes are TRBV7-3 and TRBJ1-3; no firm D call. The CDR3 totals 16 residues. The V and J ends lost 0 bases and 2 bases respectively, with 11 bases between them. Germline values: CDR1 SGHTA, CDR2 FQGTGA. CDR3 DNA: TGTGCCAGCAGCTTAACGTCGGGGATGGCTGGAAACACCATATATTTT. It yields the protein CASSLTSGMAGNTIYF.

The DNA of the CDR3 is TGTGCCAGTAGTATGGCGGGAGTTCCCAAAAACATTCAGTACTTC. Translated: CASSMAGVPKNIQYF. The chain has TRBV19 and TRBJ2-4, with 7 bases lining up with TRBD2. CDR1 and CDR2 (germline): LNHDA, SQIVND (reference sequence). CDR3 length: 15 residues. V shed 3 bases and J 2 bases; nucleotides not matched to a gene: 4.